The rows below give T cell receptor beta chains drawn from one sample of a study of cytotoxic CD8 clonotypes in ibrutinib-treated CLL. Measured with immunoSEQ multiplex PCR; TCRdb has only the in-frame clones, and not every one. The sample contains approximately 120,000 clones, about 50% of which appear only once. The sample consisted of PBMCs, taken after 24 months of ibrutinib treatment. These receptors were collected from a human donor with chronic lymphocytic leukemia. The CDR3 runs from the conserved cysteine through the conserved F or W. D genes are given only for firm matches. Rows give clone size only sometimes, using once, few, many, or a class for an expanded clone.

v_gene	d_gene	len	j_gene	abundance	CDR3nt	CDR3aa
TRBV5-8	-	15	TRBJ1-2	-	TGTGCCAGCAGCTTCCGATCAGGAGCTACCTATGGCTACACCTTC	CASSFRSGATYGYTF
TRBV30	-	14	TRBJ2-5	-	TGTGCCTGGAGTGTACAAGGGACCGGTGGGACCCAGTACTTC	CAWSVQGTGGTQYF
TRBV9	TRBD1	16	TRBJ2-7	-	TGTGCCAGCAGCGGGCGGGCGGGACAGGGGGCCTACGAGCAGTACTTC	CASSGRAGQGAYEQYF
TRBV29-1	-	12	TRBJ1-6	few	TGCAGCGTTGAAGTGGTTAATTCACCCCTCCACTTT	CSVEVVNSPLHF
TRBV6-6	-	12	TRBJ1-5	-	TGTGCCAGCAATCGCGGGAATCAGCCCCAGCATTTT	CASNRGNQPQHF
TRBV7-8	-	14	TRBJ1-2	-	TGTGCCAGCAGCCCAGGAGGGGGAGCCTATGGCTACACCTTC	CASSPGGGAYGYTF
TRBV12-5	-	13	TRBJ1-5	-	TGTGCTAGTGGTTTGGACAGCAATCAGCCCCAGCATTTT	CASGLDSNQPQHF
TRBV7-2	-	16	TRBJ2-4	-	TGTGCCAGCAGCAAGGCCGGGAGTCCGGCCAAAAACATTCAGTACTTC	CASSKAGSPAKNIQYF
TRBV27	TRBD1	15	TRBJ2-7	-	TGTGCCAGCAGTTTGGGAGGGACAGGGGGTATCGAGCAGTACTTC	CASSLGGTGGIEQYF
TRBV30	-	14	TRBJ2-3	-	TGTGCCTGGAGTGGTGGCCGAAGCACAGATACGCAGTATTTT	CAWSGGRSTDTQYF
TRBV28	TRBD1	17	TRBJ2-7	-	TGTGCCAGCAGGAGAACCACTGGACAGGGGGGCACCTACGAGCAGTACTTC	CASRRTTGQGGTYEQYF
TRBV6-6	-	15	TRBJ1-6	-	TGTGCCAGCAGTTACGATGGCAGCTCTAATTCACCCCTCCACTTT	CASSYDGSSNSPLHF
TRBV10-3	-	14	TRBJ2-7	-	TGTGCCATCAGTGAGACGGGACAAGGCTACGAGCAGTACTTC	CAISETGQGYEQYF
TRBV6-5	-	14	TRBJ2-7	-	TGTGCCAGCAGTTACAACGGTTGGGGGGCCGAGCAGTACTTC	CASSYNGWGAEQYF
TRBV30	-	17	TRBJ2-1	-	TGTGCCTGGCGTGCCCGGACAGCAGGGAGGGGGCCCTATGAGCAGTTCTTC	CAWRARTAGRGPYEQFF
TRBV25-1	-	13	TRBJ1-1	once	TGTGCCAGCTCCCTCGACAGGAAAACTGAAGCTTTCTTT	CASSLDRKTEAFF
TRBV28	-	13	TRBJ1-2	-	TGTGCCAGCAGTTTGAGGGTAGGCGGGCGTTATACCTTC	CASSLRVGGRYTF
TRBV7-3	-	13	TRBJ2-3	few	TGTGCCAGCAGCCCCCAGAGGGCTGATACGCAGTATTTT	CASSPQRADTQYF
TRBV28	TRBD1	13	TRBJ1-1	once	TGTGCCAGCAAACCCCGGGACAGGGTTGAAGCTTTCTTT	CASKPRDRVEAFF
TRBV11-2	-	17	TRBJ2-7	once	TGTGCCAGCAGCTTAAGGACCACCGAATCGTCTATCTACGAGCAGTACTTC	CASSLRTTESSIYEQYF
TRBV4-1	-	15	TRBJ2-2	-	TGCGCCAGCAGCCAAGCCCGCAGGAACACCGGGGAGCTGTTTTTT	CASSQARRNTGELFF
TRBV6-1	-	15	TRBJ2-7	few	TGTGCCAGCAGTGAAGCCCGACAGCGATCCTACGAGCAGTACTTC	CASSEARQRSYEQYF
TRBV14	-	16	TRBJ2-1	once	TGTGCCAGCAGCCTATCTTTGCAGGGGATCCACAATGAGCAGTTCTTC	CASSLSLQGIHNEQFF
TRBV6-1	-	15	TRBJ1-5	-	TGTGCCAGCAGTGCCCCCGGGACGTCCAAAGGGCCCCAGCATTTT	CASSAPGTSKGPQHF
TRBV30	TRBD2	15	TRBJ2-3	-	TGTGCCTGGAGTGTCGGGCGGGGGAGCACAGATACGCAGTATTTT	CAWSVGRGSTDTQYF
TRBV5-8	-	14	TRBJ1-1	-	TGTGCCAGCAGCTACCCGGACAGGAACACTGAAGCTTTCTTT	CASSYPDRNTEAFF
TRBV4-3	-	14	TRBJ2-2	-	TGCGCCAGCAGCGGATCAGGGAGCACCGGGGAGCTGTTTTTT	CASSGSGSTGELFF
TRBV30	-	15	TRBJ2-3	-	TGTGCCTGGAGTGTGGGTGTCGGAGGCACAGATACGCAGTATTTT	CAWSVGVGGTDTQYF
TRBV4-2	TRBD2	17	TRBJ2-3	-	TGTGCCAGCAGCCAGGATACTAGCGGGGGGGGAACAGATACGCAGTATTTT	CASSQDTSGGGTDTQYF
TRBV15	-	13	TRBJ1-1	-	TGTGCCACCAGCAGAAATTGGGGGTCTGAAGCTTTCTTT	CATSRNWGSEAFF
TRBV28	TRBD2	15	TRBJ2-7	-	TGTGCCAGCAGTTTGCATAGCGGGAGCTCCTACGAGCAGTACTTC	CASSLHSGSSYEQYF
TRBV7-2	-	12	TRBJ2-1	few	TGTGCCAGCAGCTTAGCTCAAGACGAGCAGTTCTTC	CASSLAQDEQFF
TRBV5-3	TRBD1	14	TRBJ2-7	few	TGTGCCAGAAGCTTTCCCCACAGGGGCGACGAGCAGTACTTC	CARSFPHRGDEQYF
TRBV27	-	14	TRBJ2-2	few	TGTGCCAGCAGTTTTGAGGTATACACCGGGGAGCTGTTTTTT	CASSFEVYTGELFF
TRBV7-8	TRBD2	19	TRBJ2-7	-	TGTGCCAGCAGGCCTGGGCCTAGCGGGAAAAGAGTAAGCTCCTACGAGCAGTACTTC	CASRPGPSGKRVSSYEQYF
TRBV7-9	-	12	TRBJ2-7	-	TGTGCCAGCAGCCCCGGGCGAAGCGAGCAGTACTTC	CASSPGRSEQYF
TRBV10-2	-	11	TRBJ2-7	-	TGCGCCAGCAGGGTTGACTACGAGCAGTACTTC	CASRVDYEQYF
TRBV2	-	13	TRBJ1-3	few	TGTGCCAGCAGTACCGTCTCTGGAAACACCATATATTTT	CASSTVSGNTIYF
TRBV19	-	15	TRBJ2-7	-	TGTGCCAGTAGTATTGGGCTCTCCAGCTCCTACGAGCAGTACTTC	CASSIGLSSSYEQYF
TRBV9	-	14	TRBJ2-5	many	TGTGCCAGCACCGTAAACATGGCTGAAGAGACCCAGTACTTC	CASTVNMAEETQYF
TRBV7-2	TRBD1	14	TRBJ2-5	few	TGTGCCAGCAGCCCCACGACAGGGGGCAAGACCCAGTACTTC	CASSPTTGGKTQYF
TRBV6-6	-	15	TRBJ2-3	-	TGTGCCATCTCCTATAGCGAAGCTAGCACAGATACGCAGTATTTT	CAISYSEASTDTQYF
TRBV11-3	-	15	TRBJ2-7	-	TGTGCCAGCAGCTTAGATCGAAGCTCACACTACGAGCAGTACTTC	CASSLDRSSHYEQYF
TRBV30	TRBD1	13	TRBJ2-5	-	TGTGCCTGGAAGGGACAGAACCAAGAGACCCAGTACTTC	CAWKGQNQETQYF
TRBV30	-	14	TRBJ2-7	-	TGTGCCTGCACCCTCCAGGGCGGCCCCTACGAGCAGTACTTC	CACTLQGGPYEQYF
TRBV7-8	-	17	TRBJ2-6	-	TGTGCCAGCAGCTGGGGCAGGTACCTCTCTGGGGCCAACGTCCTGACTTTC	CASSWGRYLSGANVLTF
TRBV7-2	-	16	TRBJ2-1	many	TGTGCCAGCAGCCGACGTGAAGCAATTTCCTACAATGAGCAGTTCTTC	CASSRREAISYNEQFF
TRBV19	-	15	TRBJ2-1	-	TGTGCCAGTAGTATCCGCAGAGCAACTGGGGATGAGCAGTTCTTC	CASSIRRATGDEQFF
TRBV6-6	-	13	TRBJ1-2	many	TGTGCCAGCAGCCCCCTGACAGAAGATGGCTACACCTTC	CASSPLTEDGYTF